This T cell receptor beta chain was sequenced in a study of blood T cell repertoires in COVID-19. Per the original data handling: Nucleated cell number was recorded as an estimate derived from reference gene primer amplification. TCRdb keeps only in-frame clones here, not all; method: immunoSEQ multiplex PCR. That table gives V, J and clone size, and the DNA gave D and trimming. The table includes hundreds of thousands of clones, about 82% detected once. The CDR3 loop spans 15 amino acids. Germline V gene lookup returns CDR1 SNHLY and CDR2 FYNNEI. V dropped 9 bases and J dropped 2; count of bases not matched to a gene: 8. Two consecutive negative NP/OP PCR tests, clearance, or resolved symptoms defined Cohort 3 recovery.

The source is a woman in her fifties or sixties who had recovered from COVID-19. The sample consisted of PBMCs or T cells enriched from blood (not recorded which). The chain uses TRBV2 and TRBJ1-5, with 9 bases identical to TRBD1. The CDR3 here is CARGGTGIRNQPQHF. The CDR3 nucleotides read TGTGCCAGAGGCGGGACAGGGATCCGCAATCAGCCCCAGCATTTT.